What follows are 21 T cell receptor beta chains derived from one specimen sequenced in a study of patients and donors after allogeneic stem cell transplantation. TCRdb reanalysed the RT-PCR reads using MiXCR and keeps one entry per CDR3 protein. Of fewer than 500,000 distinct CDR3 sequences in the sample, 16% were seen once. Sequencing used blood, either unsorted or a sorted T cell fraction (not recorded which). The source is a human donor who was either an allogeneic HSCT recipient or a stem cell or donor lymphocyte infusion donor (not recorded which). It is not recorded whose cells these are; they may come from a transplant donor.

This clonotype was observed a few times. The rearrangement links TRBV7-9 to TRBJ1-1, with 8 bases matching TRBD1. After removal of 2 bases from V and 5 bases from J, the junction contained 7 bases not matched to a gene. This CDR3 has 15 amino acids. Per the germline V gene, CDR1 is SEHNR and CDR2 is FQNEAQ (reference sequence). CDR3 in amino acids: CASSLKLGTGTEAFF. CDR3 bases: TGTGCCAGCAGCTTAAAGTTAGGGACAGGAACTGAAGCTTTCTTT.

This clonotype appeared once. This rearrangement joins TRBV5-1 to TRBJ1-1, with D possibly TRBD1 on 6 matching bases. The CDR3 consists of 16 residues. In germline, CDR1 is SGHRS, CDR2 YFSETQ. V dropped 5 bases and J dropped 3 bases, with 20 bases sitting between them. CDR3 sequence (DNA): TGCGCCAGCAGTCGGGACGCGGGGACACCTTACACTGAAGCTTTCTTT. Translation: CASSRDAGTPYTEAFF.

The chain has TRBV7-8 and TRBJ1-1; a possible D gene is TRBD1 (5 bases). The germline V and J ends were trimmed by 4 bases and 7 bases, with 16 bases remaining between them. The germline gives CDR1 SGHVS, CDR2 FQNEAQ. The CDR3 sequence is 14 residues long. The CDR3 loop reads CASSSEGFGGEAFF. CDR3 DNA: TGTGCCAGCAGCTCCGAGGGCTTCGGGGGTGAAGCTTTCTTT.

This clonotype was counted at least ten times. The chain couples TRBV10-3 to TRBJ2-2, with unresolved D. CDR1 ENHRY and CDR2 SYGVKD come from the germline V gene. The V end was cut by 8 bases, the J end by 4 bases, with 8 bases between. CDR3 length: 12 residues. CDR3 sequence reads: CAISQPTGELFF. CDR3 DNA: TGTGCCATCTCTCAGCCCACCGGGGAGCTGTTTTTT.

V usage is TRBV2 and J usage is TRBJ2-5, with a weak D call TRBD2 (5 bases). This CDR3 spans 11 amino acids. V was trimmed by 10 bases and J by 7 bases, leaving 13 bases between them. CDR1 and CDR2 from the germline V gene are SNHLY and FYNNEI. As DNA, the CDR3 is TGTGCCACCTCCGGGGTCTCGACCCAGTACTTC. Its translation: CATSGVSTQYF. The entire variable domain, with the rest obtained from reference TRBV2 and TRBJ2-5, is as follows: EPEVTQTPSHQVTQMGQEVILRCVPISNHLYFYWYRQILGQKVEFLVSFYNNEISEKSEIFDDQFSVERPDGSNFTLKIRSTKLEDSAMYFCATSGVSTQYFGPGTRLLVL.

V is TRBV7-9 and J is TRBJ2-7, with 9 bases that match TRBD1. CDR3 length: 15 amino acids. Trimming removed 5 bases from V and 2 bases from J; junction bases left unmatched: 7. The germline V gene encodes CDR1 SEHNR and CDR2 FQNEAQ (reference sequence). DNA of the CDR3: TGTGCCAGCAGCCCAAGGACAGGGGATACCTACGAGCAGTACTTC. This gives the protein CASSPRTGDTYEQYF.

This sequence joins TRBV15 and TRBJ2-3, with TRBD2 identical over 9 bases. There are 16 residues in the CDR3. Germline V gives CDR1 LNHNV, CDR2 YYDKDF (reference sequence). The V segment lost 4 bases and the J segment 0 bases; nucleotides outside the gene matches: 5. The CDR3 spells CATSIGLAPSTDTQYF. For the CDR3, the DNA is TGTGCCACCAGCATCGGACTAGCGCCTAGCACAGATACGCAGTATTTT.

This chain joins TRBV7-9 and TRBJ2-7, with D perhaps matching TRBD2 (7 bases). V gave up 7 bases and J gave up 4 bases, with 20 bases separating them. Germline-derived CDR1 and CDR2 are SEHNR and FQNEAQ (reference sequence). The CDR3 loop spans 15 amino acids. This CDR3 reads CASTPGGLGGYEQYF. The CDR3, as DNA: TGTGCCAGCACCCCGGGGGGCCTTGGAGGATACGAGCAGTACTTC.

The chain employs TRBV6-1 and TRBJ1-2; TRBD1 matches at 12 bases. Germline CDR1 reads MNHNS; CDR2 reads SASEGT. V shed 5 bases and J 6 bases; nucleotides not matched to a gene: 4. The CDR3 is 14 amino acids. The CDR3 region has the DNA TGTGCCAGCAGTCGGGGGACAGGGGGCGATGGCTACACCTTC. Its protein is CASSRGTGGDGYTF.

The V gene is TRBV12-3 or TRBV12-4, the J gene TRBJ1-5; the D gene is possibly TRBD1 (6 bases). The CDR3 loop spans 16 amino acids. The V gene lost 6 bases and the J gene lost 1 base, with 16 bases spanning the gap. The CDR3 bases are TGTGCCAGCAGACTCAGGGGCGGGCTAAGCAATCAGCCCCAGCATTTT. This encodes CASRLRGGLSNQPQHF.

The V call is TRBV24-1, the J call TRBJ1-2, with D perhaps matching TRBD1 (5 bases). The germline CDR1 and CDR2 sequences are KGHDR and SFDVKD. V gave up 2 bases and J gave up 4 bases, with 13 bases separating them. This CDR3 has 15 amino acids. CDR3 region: CATSDSTPGRYGYTF. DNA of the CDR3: TGTGCCACCAGTGATTCCACCCCAGGGCGCTATGGCTACACCTTC.

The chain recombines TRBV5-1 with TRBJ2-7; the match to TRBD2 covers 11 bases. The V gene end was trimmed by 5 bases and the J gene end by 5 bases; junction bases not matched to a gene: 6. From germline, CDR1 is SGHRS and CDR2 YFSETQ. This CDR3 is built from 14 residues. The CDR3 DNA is TGCGCCAGCAGGGAGGGGACTAGCGGTCACGAGCAGTACTTC. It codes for CASREGTSGHEQYF.

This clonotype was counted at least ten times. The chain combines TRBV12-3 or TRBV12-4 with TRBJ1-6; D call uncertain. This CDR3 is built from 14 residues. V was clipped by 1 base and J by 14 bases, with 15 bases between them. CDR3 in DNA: TGTGCCAGCAGTTTAGGAAAACTTCTCGGAACCCTCCACTTT. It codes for CASSLGKLLGTLHF.

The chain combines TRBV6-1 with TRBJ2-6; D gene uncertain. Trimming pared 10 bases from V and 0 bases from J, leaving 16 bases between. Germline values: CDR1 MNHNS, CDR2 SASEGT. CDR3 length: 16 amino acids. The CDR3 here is CANSREKTSGANVLTF. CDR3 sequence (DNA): TGTGCCAATTCTCGAGAAAAGACCTCTGGGGCCAACGTCCTGACTTTC.

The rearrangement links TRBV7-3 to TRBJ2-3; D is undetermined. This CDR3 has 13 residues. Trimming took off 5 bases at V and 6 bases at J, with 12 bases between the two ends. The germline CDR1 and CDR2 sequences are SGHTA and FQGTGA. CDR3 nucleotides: TGTGCCAGCAGCCCCCCCTTTGGGGATACGCAGTATTTT. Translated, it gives CASSPPFGDTQYF.

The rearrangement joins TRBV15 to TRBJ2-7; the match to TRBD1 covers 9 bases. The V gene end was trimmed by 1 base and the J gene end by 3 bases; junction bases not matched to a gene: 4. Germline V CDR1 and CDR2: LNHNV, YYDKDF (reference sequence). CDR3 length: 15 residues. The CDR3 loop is CATSRASDRGYEQYF. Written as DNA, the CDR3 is TGTGCCACCAGCAGAGCGTCGGACAGGGGCTACGAGCAGTACTTC.

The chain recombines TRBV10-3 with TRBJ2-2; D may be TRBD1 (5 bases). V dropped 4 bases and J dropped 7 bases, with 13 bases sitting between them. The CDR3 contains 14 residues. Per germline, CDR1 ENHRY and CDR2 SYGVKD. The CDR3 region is CAISGNRMSGELFF. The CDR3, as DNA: TGTGCCATCAGTGGTAACAGGATGAGCGGGGAGCTGTTTTTT.

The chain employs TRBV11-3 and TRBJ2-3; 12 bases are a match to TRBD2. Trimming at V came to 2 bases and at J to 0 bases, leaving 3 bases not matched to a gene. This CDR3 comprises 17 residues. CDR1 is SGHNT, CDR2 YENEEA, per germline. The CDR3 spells CASSLRTSGTSTDTQYF. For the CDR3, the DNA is TGTGCCAGCAGCTTAAGGACTAGCGGGACCAGCACAGATACGCAGTATTTT.

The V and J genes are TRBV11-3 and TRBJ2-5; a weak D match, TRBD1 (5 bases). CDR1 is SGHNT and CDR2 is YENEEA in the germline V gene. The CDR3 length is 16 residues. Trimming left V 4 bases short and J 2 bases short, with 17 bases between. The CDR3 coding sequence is TGTGCCAGCAGCTCCTTCTCGACAGCCATGCAAGAGACCCAGTACTTC. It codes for CASSSFSTAMQETQYF.

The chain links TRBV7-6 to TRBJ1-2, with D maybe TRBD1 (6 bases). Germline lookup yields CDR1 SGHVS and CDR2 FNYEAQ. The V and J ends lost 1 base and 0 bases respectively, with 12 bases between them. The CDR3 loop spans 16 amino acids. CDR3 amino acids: CASSLEQGPANYGYTF. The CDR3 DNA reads TGTGCCAGCAGCTTAGAACAGGGCCCTGCTAACTATGGCTACACCTTC.

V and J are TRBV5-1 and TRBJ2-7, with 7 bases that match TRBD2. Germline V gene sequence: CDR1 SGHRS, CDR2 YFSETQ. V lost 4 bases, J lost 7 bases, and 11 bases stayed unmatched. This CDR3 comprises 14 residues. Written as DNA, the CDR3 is TGCGCCAGCAGCAAAAGGGAGGGAGGGCCGGAGCAGTACTTC. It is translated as CASSKREGGPEQYF. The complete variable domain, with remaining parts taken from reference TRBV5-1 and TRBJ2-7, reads KAGVTQTPRYLIKTRGQQVTLSCSPISGHRSVSWYQQTPGQGLQFLFEYFSETQRNKGNFPGRFSGRQFSNSRSEMNVSTLELGDSALYLCASSKREGGPEQYFGPGTRLTVT.